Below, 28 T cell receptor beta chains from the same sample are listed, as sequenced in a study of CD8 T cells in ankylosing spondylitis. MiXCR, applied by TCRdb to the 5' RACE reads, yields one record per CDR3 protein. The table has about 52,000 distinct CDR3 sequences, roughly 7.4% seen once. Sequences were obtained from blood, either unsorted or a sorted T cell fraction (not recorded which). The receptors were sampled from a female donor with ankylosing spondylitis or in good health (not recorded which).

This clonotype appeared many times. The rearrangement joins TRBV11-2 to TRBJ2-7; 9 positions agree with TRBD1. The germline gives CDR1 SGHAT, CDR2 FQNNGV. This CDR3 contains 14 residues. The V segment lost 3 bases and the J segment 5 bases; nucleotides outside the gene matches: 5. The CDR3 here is CASSFDRGWHEQYV. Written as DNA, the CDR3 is TGTGCCAGCAGCTTTGACAGGGGGTGGCACGAGCAGTACGTC.

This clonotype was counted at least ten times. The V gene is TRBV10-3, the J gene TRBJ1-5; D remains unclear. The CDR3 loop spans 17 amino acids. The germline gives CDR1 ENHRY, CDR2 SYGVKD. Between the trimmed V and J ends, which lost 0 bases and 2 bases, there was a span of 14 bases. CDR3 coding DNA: TGTGCCATCAGTGAGTCTAGTGGGGTAGTTGGCAATCAGCCCCAGCATTTT. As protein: CAISESSGVVGNQPQHF.

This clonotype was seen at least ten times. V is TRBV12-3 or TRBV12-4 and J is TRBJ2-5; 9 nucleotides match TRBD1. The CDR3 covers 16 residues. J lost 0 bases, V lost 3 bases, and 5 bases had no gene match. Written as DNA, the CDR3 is TGTGCCAGCAGTTTGGGGACAGGGTATCACCAAGAGACCCAGTACTTC. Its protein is CASSLGTGYHQETQYF.

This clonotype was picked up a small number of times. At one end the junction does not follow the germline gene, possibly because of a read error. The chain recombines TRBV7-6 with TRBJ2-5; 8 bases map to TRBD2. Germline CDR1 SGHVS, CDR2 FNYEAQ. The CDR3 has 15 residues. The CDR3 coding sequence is TGTGCTAGCAGCGCAGCTAGCGGGTACCAAGAGACCCAGTACTTC. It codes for CASSAASGYQETQYF.

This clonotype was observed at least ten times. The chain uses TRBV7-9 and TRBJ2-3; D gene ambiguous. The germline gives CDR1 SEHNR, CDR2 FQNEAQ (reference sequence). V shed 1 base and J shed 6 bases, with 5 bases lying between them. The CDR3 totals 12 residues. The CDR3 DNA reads TGTGCCAGCAGCTTAGTATCGGATACGCAGTATTTT. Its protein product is CASSLVSDTQYF.

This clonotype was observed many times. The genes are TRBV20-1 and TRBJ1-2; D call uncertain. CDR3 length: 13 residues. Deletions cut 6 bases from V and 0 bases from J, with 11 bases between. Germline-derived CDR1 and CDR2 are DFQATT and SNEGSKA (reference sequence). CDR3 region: CSALKMANYGYTF. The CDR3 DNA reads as TGCAGTGCACTGAAGATGGCTAACTATGGCTACACCTTC.

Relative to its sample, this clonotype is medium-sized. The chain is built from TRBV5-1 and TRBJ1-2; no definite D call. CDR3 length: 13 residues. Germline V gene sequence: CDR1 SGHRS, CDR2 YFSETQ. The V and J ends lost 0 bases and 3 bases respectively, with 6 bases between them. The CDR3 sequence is CASSLVPDYGYTF. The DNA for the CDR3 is TGCGCCAGCAGCTTGGTACCCGACTATGGCTACACCTTC.

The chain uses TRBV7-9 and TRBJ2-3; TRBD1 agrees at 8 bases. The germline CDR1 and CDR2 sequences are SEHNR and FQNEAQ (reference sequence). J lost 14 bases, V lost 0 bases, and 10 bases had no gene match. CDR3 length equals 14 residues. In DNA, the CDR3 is TGTGCCAGCAGCTTAGCGCCCGGACAGGGAAAAGGGTATTTT. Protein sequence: CASSLAPGQGKGYF.

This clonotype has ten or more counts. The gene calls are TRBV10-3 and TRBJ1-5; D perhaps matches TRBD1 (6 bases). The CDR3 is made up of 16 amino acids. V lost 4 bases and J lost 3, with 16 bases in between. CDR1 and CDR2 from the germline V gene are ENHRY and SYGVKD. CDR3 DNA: TGTGCCATCAGTGGGGGTAAAGGGGGACTCAATCAGCCCCAGCATTTT. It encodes CAISGGKGGLNQPQHF.

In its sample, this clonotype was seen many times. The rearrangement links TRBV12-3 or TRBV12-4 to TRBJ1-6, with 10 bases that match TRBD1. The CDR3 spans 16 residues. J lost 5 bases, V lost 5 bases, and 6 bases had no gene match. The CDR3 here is CASSPGTGANNSPLHF. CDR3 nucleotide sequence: TGTGCCAGCAGTCCTGGGACAGGGGCAAATAATTCACCCCTCCACTTT.

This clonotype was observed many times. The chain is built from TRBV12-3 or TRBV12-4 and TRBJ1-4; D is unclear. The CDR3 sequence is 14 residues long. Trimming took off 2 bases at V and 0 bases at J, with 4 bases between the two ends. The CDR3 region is CASSLRATNEKLFF. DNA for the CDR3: TGTGCCAGCAGTTTAAGAGCAACTAATGAAAAACTGTTTTTT.

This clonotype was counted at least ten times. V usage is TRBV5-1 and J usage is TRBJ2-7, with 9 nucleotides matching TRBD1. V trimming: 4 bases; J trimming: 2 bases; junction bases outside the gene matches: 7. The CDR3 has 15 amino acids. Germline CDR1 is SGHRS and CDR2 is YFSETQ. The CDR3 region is CASSPGQGLTYEQYV. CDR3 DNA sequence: TGCGCCAGCAGCCCGGGACAGGGATTAACCTACGAGCAGTACGTC.

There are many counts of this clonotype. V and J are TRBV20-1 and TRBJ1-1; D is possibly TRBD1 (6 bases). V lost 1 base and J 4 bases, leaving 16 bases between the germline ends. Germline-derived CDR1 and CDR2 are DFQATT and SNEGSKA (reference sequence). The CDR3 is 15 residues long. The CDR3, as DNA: TGCAGTGCTAGAGGGGGGGCAGGGAGCGGCACTGAAGCTTTCTTT. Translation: CSARGGAGSGTEAFF.

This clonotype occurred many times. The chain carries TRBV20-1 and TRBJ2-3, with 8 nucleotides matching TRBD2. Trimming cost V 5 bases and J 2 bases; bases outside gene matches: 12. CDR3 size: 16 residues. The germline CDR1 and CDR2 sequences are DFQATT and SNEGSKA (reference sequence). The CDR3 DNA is TGCAGTGCTCCCGGCACTAGCGGCAAGTACACAGATACGCAGTATTTT. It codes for CSAPGTSGKYTDTQYF.

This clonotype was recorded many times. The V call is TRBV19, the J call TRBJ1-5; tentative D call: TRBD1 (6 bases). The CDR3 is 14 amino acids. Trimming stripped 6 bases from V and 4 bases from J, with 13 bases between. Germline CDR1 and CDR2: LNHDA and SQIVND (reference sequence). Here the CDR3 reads CASRRQDINQPQHF. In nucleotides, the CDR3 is TGTGCCAGTAGGAGACAGGACATTAATCAGCCCCAGCATTTT.

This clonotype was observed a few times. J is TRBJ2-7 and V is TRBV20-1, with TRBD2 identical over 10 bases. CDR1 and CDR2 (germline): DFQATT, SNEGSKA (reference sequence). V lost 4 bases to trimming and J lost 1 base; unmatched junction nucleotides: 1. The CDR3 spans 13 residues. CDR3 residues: CSAKLAGSYEQYF. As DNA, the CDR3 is TGCAGTGCTAAACTAGCGGGGTCCTACGAGCAGTACTTC.

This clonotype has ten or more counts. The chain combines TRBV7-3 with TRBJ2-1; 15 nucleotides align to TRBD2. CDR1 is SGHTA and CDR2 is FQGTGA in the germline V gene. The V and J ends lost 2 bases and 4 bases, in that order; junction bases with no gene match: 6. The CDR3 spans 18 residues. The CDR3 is CASSLGLAGGPIYNEQFF. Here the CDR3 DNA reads TGTGCCAGCAGCTTAGGACTAGCGGGGGGGCCAATATACAATGAGCAGTTCTTC.

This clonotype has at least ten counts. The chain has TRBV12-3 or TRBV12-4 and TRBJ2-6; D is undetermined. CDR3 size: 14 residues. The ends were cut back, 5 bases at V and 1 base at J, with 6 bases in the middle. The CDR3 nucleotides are TGTGCCAGCAGTAGACGGTCTGGGGCCAACGTCCTGACTTTC. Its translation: CASSRRSGANVLTF.

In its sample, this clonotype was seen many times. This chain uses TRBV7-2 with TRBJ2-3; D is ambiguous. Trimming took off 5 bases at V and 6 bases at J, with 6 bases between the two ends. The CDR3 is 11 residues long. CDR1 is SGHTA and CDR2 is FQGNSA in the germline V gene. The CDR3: CASSLEDTQYF. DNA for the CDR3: TGTGCCAGCAGCCTAGAGGATACGCAGTATTTT.

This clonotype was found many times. The CDR3 DNA is TGTGCCAGCAGCCCGACTAGCGGGGGTACCGGGGAGCTGTTTTTT. It yields the protein CASSPTSGGTGELFF. The chain has TRBV2 and TRBJ2-2, with 12 bases identical to TRBD2. The germline gives CDR1 SNHLY, CDR2 FYNNEI. The V segment lost 6 bases and the J segment 5 bases; nucleotides outside the gene matches: 4. The CDR3 extends over 15 amino acids.

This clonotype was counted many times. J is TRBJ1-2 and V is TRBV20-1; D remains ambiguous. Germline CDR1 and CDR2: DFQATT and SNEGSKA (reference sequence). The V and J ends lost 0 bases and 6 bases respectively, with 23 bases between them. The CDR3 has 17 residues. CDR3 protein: CSARDSLARLRVDGYTF. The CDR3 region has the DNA TGCAGTGCTAGAGACAGTTTGGCTAGACTTAGGGTGGATGGCTACACCTTC.

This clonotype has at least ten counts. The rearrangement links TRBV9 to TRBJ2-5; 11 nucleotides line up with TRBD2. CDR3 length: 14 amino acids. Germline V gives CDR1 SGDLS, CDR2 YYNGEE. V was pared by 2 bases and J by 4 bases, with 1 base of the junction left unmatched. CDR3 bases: TGTGCCAGCAGCGTGGGGACTAGCGGAGAGACCCAGTACTTC. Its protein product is CASSVGTSGETQYF.

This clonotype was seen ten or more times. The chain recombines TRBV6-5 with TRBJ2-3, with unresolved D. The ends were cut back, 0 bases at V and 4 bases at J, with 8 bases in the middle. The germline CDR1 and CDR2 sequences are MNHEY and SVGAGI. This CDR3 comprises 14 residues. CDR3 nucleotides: TGTGCCAGCAGTTACTCGGCAGGTTCAGATACGCAGTATTTT. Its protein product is CASSYSAGSDTQYF.

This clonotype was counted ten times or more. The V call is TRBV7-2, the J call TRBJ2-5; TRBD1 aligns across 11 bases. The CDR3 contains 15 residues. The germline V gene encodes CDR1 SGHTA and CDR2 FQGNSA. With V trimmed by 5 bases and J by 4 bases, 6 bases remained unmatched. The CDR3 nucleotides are TGTGCCAGCAGCGCCGGACAGGGGGCGAGAGAGACCCAGTACTTC. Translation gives CASSAGQGARETQYF. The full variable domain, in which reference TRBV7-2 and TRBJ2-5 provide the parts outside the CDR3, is GAGVSQSPSNKVTEKGKDVELRCDPISGHTALYWYRQSLGQGLEFLIYFQGNSAPDKSGLPSDRFSAERTGGSVSTLTIQRTQQEDSAVYLCASSAGQGARETQYFGPGTRLLVL.

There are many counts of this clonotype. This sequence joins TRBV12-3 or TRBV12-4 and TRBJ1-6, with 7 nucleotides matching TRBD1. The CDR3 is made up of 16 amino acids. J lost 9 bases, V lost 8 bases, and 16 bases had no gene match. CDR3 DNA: TGTGCCAGCTCCCGGGGTTTGAGGGACAGCAGTTCACCCCTCCACTTT. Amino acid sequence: CASSRGLRDSSSPLHF.

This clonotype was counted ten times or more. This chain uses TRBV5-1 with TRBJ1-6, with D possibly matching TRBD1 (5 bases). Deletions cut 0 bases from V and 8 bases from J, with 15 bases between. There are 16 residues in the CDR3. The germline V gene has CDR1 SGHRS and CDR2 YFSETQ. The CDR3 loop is CASSLEAGLRDSPLHF. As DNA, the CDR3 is TGCGCCAGCAGCTTGGAGGCAGGGTTGAGGGATTCACCCCTCCACTTT.

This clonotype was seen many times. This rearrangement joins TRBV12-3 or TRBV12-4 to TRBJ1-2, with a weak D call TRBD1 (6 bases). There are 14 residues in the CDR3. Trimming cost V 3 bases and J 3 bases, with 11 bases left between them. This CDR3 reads CASSFMGADYGYTF. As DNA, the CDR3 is TGTGCCAGCAGTTTTATGGGGGCGGACTATGGCTACACCTTC.

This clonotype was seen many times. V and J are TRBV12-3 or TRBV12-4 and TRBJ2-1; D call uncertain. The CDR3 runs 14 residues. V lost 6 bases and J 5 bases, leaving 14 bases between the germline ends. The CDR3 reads CASRRLAPNNEQFF. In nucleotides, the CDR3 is TGTGCCAGCAGACGCTTAGCCCCTAACAATGAGCAGTTCTTC.